This T cell receptor (beta chain) was recorded in a study of CD8 T cells in Susac syndrome. Regarding the study as a whole: Total CD8+ repertoires held approximately 15 Susac-specific public clones, while CD8+ TEMRA repertoires held 5 or 6.

The length of the CDR3 is 14 residues. The germline V gene encodes CDR1 SGHRS and CDR2 YFSETQ. V was shortened by 0 bases and J by 4 bases, with 11 bases between the two germline ends. A quantity of roughly 0.5 to 1 ug RNA underwent reverse transcription using random hexamers. Amplification of TCR beta CDR3 spanned 54 Vbeta and 13 Jbeta via immunoSEQ multiplex PCR. From the immunoSEQ multiplex PCR reads, TCRdb called clonotypes with MiXCR, one entry per CDR3 protein. The profile covers fewer than 85,000 distinct CDR3 sequences, with approximately 94% appearing a single time and about 0.48% taken by the ten largest. Concerning this clonotype: Antigen unknown.

TEMRA cells were FACS-enriched, and CD8+ and CD4+ T cells were isolated negatively. Input material: CD8+ T cells from PBMCs. The V gene is TRBV5-1, the J gene TRBJ2-7; perhaps TRBD1 as D (6 bases). This clonotype originated in a human donor with Susac syndrome. Written as DNA, the CDR3 is TGCGCCAGCAGCTTGGGGGCCCAGGGGTACGAGCAGTACTTC. This codes for CASSLGAQGYEQYF. Variable domain in full (rest from reference TRBV5-1 and TRBJ2-7): KAGVTQTPRYLIKTRGQQVTLSCSPISGHRSVSWYQQTPGQGLQFLFEYFSETQRNKGNFPGRFSGRQFSNSRSEMNVSTLELGDSALYLCASSLGAQGYEQYFGPGTRLTVT.